Below are 10 T cell receptor beta chains sequenced from a single sample in a study of T cells in narcolepsy. Generated by immunoSEQ multiplex PCR, the TCRdb table keeps only in-frame clones and is missing some. The table records some 16,000 clones, 85% to 90% of them present only once. The sequenced material came from memory (CD45RA-) CD4+ T cells from blood. The origin of the receptors is a human donor in good health.

The rearrangement uses TRBV29-1 and TRBJ1-1; 7 bases agree with TRBD1. The CDR3 is 13 residues long. Trimming removed 3 bases from V and 1 base from J; junction bases left unmatched: 2. The germline CDR1 and CDR2 sequences are SQVTM and ANQGSEA. The CDR3 bases are TGCAGCGTTGAGGCAGGGGGGAACACTGAAGCTTTCTTT. It is translated as CSVEAGGNTEAFF.

The chain uses TRBV4-1 and TRBJ2-1, with TRBD1 as a possible D gene (5 bases). Trimming removed 0 bases from V and 9 bases from J, with 9 bases in between. Germline-derived CDR1 and CDR2 are MGHRA and YSYEKL. The CDR3 totals 13 residues. The DNA for the CDR3 is TGCGCCAGCAGCCAAGATGATAGGGGTGAGCAGTTCTTC. This codes for CASSQDDRGEQFF.

This chain connects TRBV19 to TRBJ2-3; D could derive from TRBD1 or TRBD2 (6 bases each). The V and J ends lost 7 bases and 5 bases respectively, with 13 bases between them. The CDR3 sequence is 13 residues long. Germline V gives CDR1 LNHDA, CDR2 SQIVND (reference sequence). The CDR3 sequence is CASTPGAEDTQYF. The CDR3 DNA is TGTGCCAGTACGCCGGGGGCTGAAGATACGCAGTATTTT. Based on the CDR3 plus reference TRBV19 and TRBJ2-3, the full variable domain is DGGITQSPKYLFRKEGQNVTLSCEQNLNHDAMYWYRQDPGQGLRLIYYSQIVNDFQKGDIAEGYSVSREKKESFPLTVTSAQKNPTAFYLCASTPGAEDTQYFGPGTRLTVL.

The sample holds a few counts of this clone. V gene TRBV7-8 combines with J gene TRBJ1-2; maybe TRBD1 (5 bases). Trimming took 6 bases from V and 8 from J, leaving 13 bases between them. The germline V gene has CDR1 SGHVS and CDR2 FQNEAQ. CDR3 length: 12 amino acids. The CDR3 bases are TGTGCCAGCAGAGAGGGGTTATCGGGCTACACCTTC. It encodes CASREGLSGYTF.

The J gene is TRBJ1-4, the V gene TRBV14; D unclear. Germline V gives CDR1 SGHDN, CDR2 FVKESK. The CDR3 spans 14 residues. The V end lost 2 bases, the J end lost 8 bases, and 12 bases lay between the germline ends. This CDR3 is CASSQPGLGEKLFF. CDR3 DNA sequence: TGTGCCAGCAGCCAACCGGGGTTAGGAGAAAAACTGTTTTTT.

V and J are TRBV2 and TRBJ1-4, with D hard to call. The CDR3 contains 14 residues. Germline V gene data show CDR1 as SNHLY and CDR2 as FYNNEI. V shed 6 bases and J shed 1 base, with 9 bases lying between them. The CDR3 DNA reads TGTGCCAGCAGAGTACAAGGAACTAATGAAAAACTGTTTTTT. Its protein is CASRVQGTNEKLFF.

This chain uses TRBV30 with TRBJ1-2, with D perhaps matching TRBD1 (6 bases). The CDR3 spans 13 residues. Germline V gene lookup returns CDR1 GTSNPN and CDR2 SVGIG (reference sequence). Trimming shortened V by 1 base and J by 4 bases, and 10 bases separated the two germline ends. In DNA form, the CDR3 reads TGTGCCTGGAGTGAGGGGGGCCCCTATGGCTACACCTTC. Amino acids: CAWSEGGPYGYTF.

V usage is TRBV20-1 and J usage is TRBJ2-5; D is possibly TRBD1 (6 bases). The DNA end lines up better with TRBJ2-7; the J call may be wrong. CDR1 and CDR2 (germline): DFQATT, SNEGSKA (reference sequence). The CDR3 extends over 11 amino acids. CDR3 in DNA: TGCAGCGCGCGACAGGTCTACGAGCAGTACTTC. Protein: CSARQVYEQYF.

V usage is TRBV5-1 and J usage is TRBJ2-3; TRBD1 might be the D (5 bases). V lost 8 bases and J lost 1, with 11 bases in between. The CDR3 sequence is 13 residues long. From germline, CDR1 is SGHRS and CDR2 YFSETQ. This chain's CDR3 is CASLLQGTDTQYF. DNA of the CDR3: TGCGCCAGTTTGTTACAGGGCACAGATACGCAGTATTTT.

The V call is TRBV10-1, the J call TRBJ2-4; TRBD1 aligns across 10 bases. CDR3 size: 15 residues. The germline CDR1 and CDR2 sequences are WNHNN and SYGVQD (reference sequence). Trimming cost V 6 bases and J 4 bases; bases outside gene matches: 6. The DNA of the CDR3 is TGCGCCAGCAGCCGGGACAGGGGTGGAAAAAACATTCAGTACTTC. It translates to CASSRDRGGKNIQYF.